These T cell receptor beta chains were read from a single sample in a study of shared clonotypes between healthy human individuals. TCRdb keeps only in-frame clones here, not all; method: immunoSEQ multiplex PCR. The sample has about 2 million clones, 90% to 95% seen once. The sequenced sample consisted of naive CD4+ T cells sorted from blood. These receptors were obtained from a young man in good health. Both conserved end residues are part of each CDR3. A D gene is named only where the DNA matches it firmly. Not every row has a clone size; where given, it reads once, few, many or a size class.

V gene	D gene	CDR3 length	clone size	J gene	CDR3 protein	CDR3 DNA
TRBV5-1	-	13	-	TRBJ2-5	CASSGVFQETQYF	TGCGCCAGCAGCGGGGTCTTCCAAGAGACCCAGTACTTC
TRBV7-2	TRBD2	17	-	TRBJ2-7	CASSLIPPGTRINEQYF	TGTGCCAGCAGCTTAATTCCGCCCGGGACTAGAATAAACGAGCAGTACTTC
TRBV28	-	14	-	TRBJ2-7	CASSSDQANYEQYF	TGTGCCAGCAGTTCGGACCAGGCCAACTACGAGCAGTACTTC
TRBV4-1	-	15	once	TRBJ1-1	CASSLVGVANTEAFF	TGTGCCAGCAGCTTGGTAGGGGTTGCGAACACTGAAGCTTTCTTT
TRBV7-9	TRBD1	16	-	TRBJ2-1	CASSAGTGVFYNEQFF	TGTGCCAGCAGCGCCGGGACAGGGGTATTTTACAATGAGCAGTTCTTC
TRBV6-1	-	20	-	TRBJ1-4	CASSERETGSPFATNEKLFF	TGTGCCAGCAGTGAACGCGAGACAGGATCCCCATTCGCAACTAATGAAAAACTGTTTTTT
TRBV15	TRBD1	22	-	TRBJ1-6	CATSRESPGQFYDSSYNSPLHF	TGCGCCACCAGCAGAGAATCGCCGGGACAGTTCTATGATAGCTCCTATAATTCACCCCTCCACTTT
TRBV10-3	-	16	-	TRBJ1-2	CAISKGIGVGNYGYTF	TGTGCCATTTCAAAGGGGATAGGGGTCGGTAACTATGGCTACACCTTC
TRBV18	-	15	-	TRBJ1-1	CASSPRAGEGTEAFF	TGTGCCAGCTCCCCCAGGGCAGGGGAGGGAACTGAAGCTTTCTTT
TRBV9	-	13	-	TRBJ2-2	CASSPGGAGELFF	TGTGCCAGCAGCCCCGGGGGAGCCGGGGAGCTGTTTTTT
TRBV7-8	TRBD2	16	-	TRBJ2-5	CASSYQGLAGKETQYF	TGTGCCAGCAGCTACCAGGGACTAGCGGGGAAAGAGACCCAGTACTTC
TRBV6-6	TRBD1	13	-	TRBJ2-7	CASRTGAIYEQYF	TGTGCCAGCAGGACAGGGGCAATCTACGAGCAGTACTTC
TRBV4-1	TRBD2	16	once	TRBJ2-3	CASSRAGTSGTDTQYF	TGCGCCAGCAGCCGAGCCGGGACTAGCGGCACAGATACGCAGTATTTT
TRBV10-2	-	13	-	TRBJ1-5	CASTRAGNQPQHF	TGCGCCAGCACCAGGGCTGGTAATCAGCCCCAGCATTTT
TRBV30	TRBD1	13	-	TRBJ1-5	CAWSVQGRQPQHF	TGTGCCTGGAGTGTACAGGGGAGGCAGCCCCAGCATTTT
TRBV29-1	TRBD2	12	-	TRBJ2-3	CIIAGGADTQYF	TGCATCATAGCGGGAGGCGCAGATACGCAGTATTTT
TRBV13	-	17	-	TRBJ2-3	CASSFYRETGKGDTQYF	TGTGCCAGCAGCTTCTACAGGGAAACGGGTAAAGGAGATACGCAGTATTTT
TRBV10-3	-	13	-	TRBJ1-1	CAISESMNTEAFF	TGTGCCATCAGTGAGTCCATGAACACTGAAGCTTTCTTT
TRBV7-7	-	13	once	TRBJ2-5	CASSRDIQATQYF	TGTGCTAGCAGCCGAGACATCCAGGCGACCCAGTACTTC
TRBV6-5	-	14	once	TRBJ1-1	CASSSGTVNTEAFF	TGTGCCAGCAGTTCGGGGACGGTCAACACTGAAGCTTTCTTT
TRBV5-1	TRBD2	14	once	TRBJ2-1	CASSLERLAGVQFF	TGCGCCAGCAGCTTGGAGAGACTAGCGGGAGTTCAGTTCTTC
TRBV5-1	-	14	-	TRBJ2-6	CASSYGAGANVLTF	TGCGCCAGCAGCTATGGGGCTGGGGCCAACGTCCTGACTTTC